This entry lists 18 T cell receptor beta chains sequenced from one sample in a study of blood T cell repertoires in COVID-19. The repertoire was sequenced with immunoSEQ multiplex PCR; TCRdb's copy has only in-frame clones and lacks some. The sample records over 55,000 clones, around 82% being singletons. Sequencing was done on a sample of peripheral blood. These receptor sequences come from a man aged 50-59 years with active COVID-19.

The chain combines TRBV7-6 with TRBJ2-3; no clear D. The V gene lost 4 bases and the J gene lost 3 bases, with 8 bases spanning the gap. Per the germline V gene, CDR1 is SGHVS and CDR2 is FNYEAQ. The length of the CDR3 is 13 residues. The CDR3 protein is CASSSIGTDTQYF. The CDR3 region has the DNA TGTGCCAGCAGCTCTATCGGGACAGATACGCAGTATTTT.

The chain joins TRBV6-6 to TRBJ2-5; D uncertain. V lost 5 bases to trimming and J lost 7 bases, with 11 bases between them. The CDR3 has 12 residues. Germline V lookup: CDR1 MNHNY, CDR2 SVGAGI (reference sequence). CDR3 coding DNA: TGTGCCAGCAGTCCACGATTCGGGACCCAGTACTTC. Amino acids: CASSPRFGTQYF.

The DNA for the CDR3 is TGTGCCAGCAGCACCCGACAGGGAAGTGGGTCAGATACGCAGTATTTT. This translates into CASSTRQGSGSDTQYF. The J gene is TRBJ2-3, the V gene TRBV3-1 (or the pseudogene TRBV3-2); 7 nucleotides match TRBD1. The CDR3 is 16 amino acids. Looked up from germline, CDR1 is LGHDT and CDR2 is YNNKEL (reference sequence). The V segment lost 5 bases and the J segment 4 bases; nucleotides outside the gene matches: 12.

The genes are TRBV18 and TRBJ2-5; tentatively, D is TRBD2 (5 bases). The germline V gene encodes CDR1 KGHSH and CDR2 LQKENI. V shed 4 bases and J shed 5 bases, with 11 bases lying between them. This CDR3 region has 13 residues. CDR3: CASSLGVGETQYF. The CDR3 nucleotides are TGTGCCAGCTCACTCGGGGTCGGGGAGACCCAGTACTTC.

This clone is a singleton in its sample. The CDR3 spells CASSPRGGHYGYTF. Here the CDR3 DNA reads TGCGCCAGCAGCCCCCGTGGAGGGCACTATGGCTACACCTTC. J is TRBJ1-2 and V is TRBV4-1; D is uncertain. The germline gives CDR1 MGHRA, CDR2 YSYEKL. The V end was cut by 4 bases, the J end by 3 bases, with 12 bases between. This CDR3 region has 14 residues.

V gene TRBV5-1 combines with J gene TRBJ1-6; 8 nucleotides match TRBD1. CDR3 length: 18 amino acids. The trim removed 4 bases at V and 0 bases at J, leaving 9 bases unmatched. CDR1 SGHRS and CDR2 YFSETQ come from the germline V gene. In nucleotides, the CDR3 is TGCGCCAGCAGCACGGCAGGGGGCGGGAGCTCCTATAATTCACCCCTCCACTTT. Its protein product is CASSTAGGGSSYNSPLHF.

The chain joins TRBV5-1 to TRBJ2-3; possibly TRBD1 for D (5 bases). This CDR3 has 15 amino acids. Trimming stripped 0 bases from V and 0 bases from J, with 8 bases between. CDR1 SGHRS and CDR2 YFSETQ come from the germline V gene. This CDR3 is CASSLEQASTDTQYF. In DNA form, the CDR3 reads TGCGCCAGCAGCTTGGAACAGGCTAGCACAGATACGCAGTATTTT.

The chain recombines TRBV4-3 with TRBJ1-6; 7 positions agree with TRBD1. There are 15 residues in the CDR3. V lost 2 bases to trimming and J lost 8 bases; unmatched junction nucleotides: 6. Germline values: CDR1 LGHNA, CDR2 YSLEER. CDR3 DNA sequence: TGCGCCAGCAGCCAACGAACAGGGGTGGATTCACCCCTCCACTTT. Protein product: CASSQRTGVDSPLHF.

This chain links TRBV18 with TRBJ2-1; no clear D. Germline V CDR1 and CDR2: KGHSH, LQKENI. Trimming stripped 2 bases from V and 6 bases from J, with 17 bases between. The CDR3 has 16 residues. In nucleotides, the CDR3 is TGTGCCAGCTCACCAGCGGAAGGCGGCGCCGCCAATGAGCAGTTCTTC. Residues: CASSPAEGGAANEQFF.

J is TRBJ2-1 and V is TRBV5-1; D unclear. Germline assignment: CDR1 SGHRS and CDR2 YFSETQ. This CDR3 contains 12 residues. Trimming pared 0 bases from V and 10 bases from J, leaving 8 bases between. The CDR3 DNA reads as TGCGCCAGCAGCTTGGTTAGAAGCGAGCAGTTCTTC. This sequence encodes CASSLVRSEQFF.

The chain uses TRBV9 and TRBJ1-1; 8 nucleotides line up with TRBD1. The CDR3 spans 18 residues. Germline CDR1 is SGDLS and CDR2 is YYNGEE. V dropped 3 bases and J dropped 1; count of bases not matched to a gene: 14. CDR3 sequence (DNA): TGTGCCAGCAGCGCAGAGAAAGGACAGGGTGGATGGAACACTGAAGCTTTCTTT. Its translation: CASSAEKGQGGWNTEAFF.

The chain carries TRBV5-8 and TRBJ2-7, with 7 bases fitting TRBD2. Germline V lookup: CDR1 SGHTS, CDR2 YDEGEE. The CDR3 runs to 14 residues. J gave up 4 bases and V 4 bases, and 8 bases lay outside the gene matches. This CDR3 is CASSGGTTTYEQYF. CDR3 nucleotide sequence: TGTGCCAGCAGCGGGGGGACTACTACTTACGAGCAGTACTTC.

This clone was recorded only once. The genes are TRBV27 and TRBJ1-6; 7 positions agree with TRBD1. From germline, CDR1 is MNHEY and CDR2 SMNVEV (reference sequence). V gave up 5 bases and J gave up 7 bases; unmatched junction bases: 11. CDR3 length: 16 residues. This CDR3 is CASSRTRGRFNSPLHF. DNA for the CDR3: TGTGCCAGCAGTCGCACAAGGGGGCGTTTCAATTCACCCCTCCACTTT.

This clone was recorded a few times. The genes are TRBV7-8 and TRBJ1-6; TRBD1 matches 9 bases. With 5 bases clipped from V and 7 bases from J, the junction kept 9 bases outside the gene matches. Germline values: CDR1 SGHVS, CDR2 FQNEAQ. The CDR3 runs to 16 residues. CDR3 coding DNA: TGTGCCAGCAGCCCGACAGGGGGGCGGGGGAATTCACCCCTCCACTTT. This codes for CASSPTGGRGNSPLHF.

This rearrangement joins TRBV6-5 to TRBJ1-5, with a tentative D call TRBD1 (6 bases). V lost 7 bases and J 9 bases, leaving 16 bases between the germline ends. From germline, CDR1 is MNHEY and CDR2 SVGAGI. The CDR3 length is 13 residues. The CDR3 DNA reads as TGTGCCAGCACCGCCCGGTGGGGGCTGCCCCAGCATTTT. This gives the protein CASTARWGLPQHF.

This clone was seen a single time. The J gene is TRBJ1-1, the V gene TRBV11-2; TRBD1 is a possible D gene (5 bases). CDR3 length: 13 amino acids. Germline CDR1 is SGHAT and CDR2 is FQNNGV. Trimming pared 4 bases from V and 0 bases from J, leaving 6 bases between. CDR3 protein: CASSSTVNTEAFF. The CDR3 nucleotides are TGTGCCAGCAGCTCGACAGTGAACACTGAAGCTTTCTTT.

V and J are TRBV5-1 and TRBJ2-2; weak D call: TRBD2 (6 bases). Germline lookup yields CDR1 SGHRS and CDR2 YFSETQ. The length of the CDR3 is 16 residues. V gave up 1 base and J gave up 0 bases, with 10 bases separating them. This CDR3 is CASSLTSGANTGELFF. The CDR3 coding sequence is TGCGCCAGCAGCTTGACATCGGGGGCGAACACCGGGGAGCTGTTTTTT.

The DNA for the CDR3 is TGTGCTAGTGGTTTCTCAGGGTACCAAGAGACCCAGTACTTC. Its translation is CASGFSGYQETQYF. The rearrangement uses TRBV12-5 and TRBJ2-5; D possibly corresponds to TRBD1 (5 bases). Per germline, CDR1 LGHNT and CDR2 FRNRAP. V lost 3 bases and J 0 bases, leaving 8 bases between the germline ends. This CDR3 has 14 residues.